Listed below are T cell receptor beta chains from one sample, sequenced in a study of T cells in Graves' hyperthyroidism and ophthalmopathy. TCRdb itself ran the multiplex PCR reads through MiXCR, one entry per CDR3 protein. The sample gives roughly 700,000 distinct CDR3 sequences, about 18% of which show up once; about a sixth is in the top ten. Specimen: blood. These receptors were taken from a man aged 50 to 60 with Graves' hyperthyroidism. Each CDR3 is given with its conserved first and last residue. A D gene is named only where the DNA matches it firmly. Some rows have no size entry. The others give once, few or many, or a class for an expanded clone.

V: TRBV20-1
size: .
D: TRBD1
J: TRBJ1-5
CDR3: CSARDVGRGESNQPQHF
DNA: TGCAGTGCTAGAGATGTTGGCAGGGGGGAAAGCAATCAGCCCCAGCATTTT

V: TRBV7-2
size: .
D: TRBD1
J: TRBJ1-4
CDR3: CASAQGAREKLFF
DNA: TGTGCCAGCGCACAGGGGGCACGTGAAAAACTGTTTTTT

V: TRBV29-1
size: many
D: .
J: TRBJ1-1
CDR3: CSSGTLDTEAFF
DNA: TGCAGCAGCGGGACTCTAGACACTGAAGCTTTCTTT

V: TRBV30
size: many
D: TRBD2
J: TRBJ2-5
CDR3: CACLAGEVETQYF
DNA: TGTGCCTGCTTAGCGGGAGAGGTAGAGACCCAGTACTTC

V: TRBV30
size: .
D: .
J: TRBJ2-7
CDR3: CAWSASAYEQYF
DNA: TGTGCCTGGAGTGCTTCTGCCTACGAGCAGTACTTC

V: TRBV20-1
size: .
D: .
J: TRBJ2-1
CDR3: CSASLLRYNEQFF
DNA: TGCAGTGCTAGTTTACTACGGTACAATGAGCAGTTCTTC

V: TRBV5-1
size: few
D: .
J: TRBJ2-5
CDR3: CASSLEGNRPQKGYF
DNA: TGCGCCAGCAGCTTGGAAGGGAACAGGCCACAAAAAGGATACTTC

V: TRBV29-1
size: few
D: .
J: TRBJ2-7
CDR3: CSVADSSYEQYF
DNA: TGCAGCGTGGCGGACAGCTCCTACGAGCAGTACTTC

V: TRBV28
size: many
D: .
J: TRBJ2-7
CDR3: CASSFAPHRGAYEQYF
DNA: TGTGCCAGCAGTTTTGCCCCACATCGGGGAGCCTACGAGCAGTACTTC

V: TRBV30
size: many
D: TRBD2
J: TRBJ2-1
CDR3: CAWSRTRLDEQFF
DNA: TGTGCCTGGAGTCGGACTAGGCTGGATGAGCAGTTCTTC

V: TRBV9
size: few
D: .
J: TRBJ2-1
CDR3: CASSVGVGNEQFF
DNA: TGTGCCAGCAGCGTAGGGGTGGGGAATGAGCAGTTCTTC

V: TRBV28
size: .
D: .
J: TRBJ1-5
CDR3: CASGGHNQPQHF
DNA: TGTGCCAGCGGGGGCCACAATCAGCCCCAGCATTTT

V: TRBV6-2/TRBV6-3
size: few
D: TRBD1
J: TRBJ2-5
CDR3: CASKDHRGLPSKETQYF
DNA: TGTGCCAGCAAGGACCACAGGGGGCTACCATCTAAAGAGACCCAGTACTTC

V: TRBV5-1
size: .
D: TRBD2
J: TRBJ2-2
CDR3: CASSLIPQRDGAGELFF
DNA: TGCGCCAGCAGCTTGATTCCCCAGCGGGACGGCGCCGGGGAGCTGTTTTTT

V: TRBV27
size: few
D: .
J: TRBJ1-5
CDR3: CASTSRPRQYNQPQHF
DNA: TGTGCCAGCACATCACGACCGAGACAGTACAATCAGCCCCAGCATTTT

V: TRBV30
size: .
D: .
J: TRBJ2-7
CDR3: CAWSVMGAYGHEQYF
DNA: TGTGCCTGGAGTGTAATGGGGGCGTATGGCCACGAGCAGTACTTC

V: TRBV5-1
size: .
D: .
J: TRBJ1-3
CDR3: CASVLADPIRDTIYF
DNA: TGCGCCAGCGTTCTCGCGGATCCAATTCGAGACACCATATATTTT

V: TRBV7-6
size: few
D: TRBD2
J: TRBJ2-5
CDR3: CASSLGLAGGGQETQYF
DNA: TGTGCCAGCAGCTTGGGACTAGCGGGAGGAGGACAAGAGACCCAGTACTTC

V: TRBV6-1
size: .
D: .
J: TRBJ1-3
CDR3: CASSESGGNTIYF
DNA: TGTGCCAGCAGTGAATCAGGGGGAAACACCATATATTTT

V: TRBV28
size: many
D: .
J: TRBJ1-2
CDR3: CASSVEGEHYGYTF
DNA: TGTGCCAGCAGTGTGGAGGGGGAACACTATGGCTACACCTTC

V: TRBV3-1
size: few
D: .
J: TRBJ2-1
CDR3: CASSQDLQVYNEQFF
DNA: TGTGCCAGCAGCCAAGACTTACAGGTGTACAATGAGCAGTTCTTC

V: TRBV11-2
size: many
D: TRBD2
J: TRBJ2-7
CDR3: CASSSRREGEQYF
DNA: TGTGCCAGCAGCTCCCGACGGGAGGGCGAGCAGTACTTC

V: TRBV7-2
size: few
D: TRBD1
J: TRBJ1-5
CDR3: CASSLGQGDYQPQHF
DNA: TGTGCCAGCAGCTTAGGACAGGGGGACTATCAGCCCCAGCATTTT

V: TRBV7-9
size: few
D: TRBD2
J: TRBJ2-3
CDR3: CASSLSGTSGSWDTQYF
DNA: TGTGCCAGCAGCTTATCGGGGACTAGCGGGTCATGGGATACGCAGTATTTT

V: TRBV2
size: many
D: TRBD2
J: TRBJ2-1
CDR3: CASRHGTSGPQANEQFF
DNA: TGTGCCAGCAGGCACGGGACTAGCGGGCCCCAGGCCAATGAGCAGTTCTTC

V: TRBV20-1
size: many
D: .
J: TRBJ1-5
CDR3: CSAKSGGPDQPQHF
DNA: TGCAGTGCTAAATCCGGGGGACCGGACCAGCCCCAGCATTTT

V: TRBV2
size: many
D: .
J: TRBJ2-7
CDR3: CASSDFGSYEQYF
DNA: TGTGCCAGCAGTGATTTCGGTTCCTACGAGCAGTACTTC

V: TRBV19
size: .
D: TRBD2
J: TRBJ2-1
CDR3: CASSIAGGPSSYNEQFF
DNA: TGTGCCAGTAGTATAGCGGGAGGGCCGTCGTCCTACAATGAGCAGTTCTTC

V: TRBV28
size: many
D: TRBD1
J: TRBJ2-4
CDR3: CASSYSGGVGNIQYF
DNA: TGTGCCAGCAGTTATTCAGGGGGCGTAGGGAACATTCAGTACTTC

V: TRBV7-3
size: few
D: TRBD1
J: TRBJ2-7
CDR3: CASSFGDRESYEQYF
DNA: TGTGCCAGCAGCTTTGGGGACAGGGAGTCCTACGAGCAGTACTTC

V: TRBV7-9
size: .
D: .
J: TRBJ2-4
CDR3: CASSRSGGVAKNIQYF
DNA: TGTGCCAGCAGCAGATCAGGGGGGGTAGCCAAAAACATTCAGTACTTC

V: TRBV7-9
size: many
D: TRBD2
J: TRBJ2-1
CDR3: CASSPPRLAGGHEQFF
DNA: TGTGCCAGCAGCCCACCCAGACTAGCGGGAGGGCATGAGCAGTTCTTC

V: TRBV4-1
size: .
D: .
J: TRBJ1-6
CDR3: CASSQGRSSYNSPLHF
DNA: TGCGCCAGCAGCCAAGGCAGGAGCTCCTATAATTCACCCCTCCACTTT

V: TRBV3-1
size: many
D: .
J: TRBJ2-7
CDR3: CASSQERLLGAGAYEQYF
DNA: TGTGCCAGCAGCCAAGAAAGGTTGCTGGGGGCGGGAGCCTACGAGCAGTACTTC

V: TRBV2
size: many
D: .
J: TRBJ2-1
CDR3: CASRRDTLYNEQFF
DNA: TGTGCCAGCCGCCGGGACACGCTATACAATGAGCAGTTCTTC

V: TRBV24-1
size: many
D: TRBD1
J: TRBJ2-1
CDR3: CATSARGSSYNEQFF
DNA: TGTGCCACCAGTGCCAGGGGGAGCTCCTACAATGAGCAGTTCTTC

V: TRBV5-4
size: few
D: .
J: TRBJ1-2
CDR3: CASSFRDRGYGYTF
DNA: TGTGCCAGCAGCTTCAGAGACAGAGGCTACGGCTACACCTTC

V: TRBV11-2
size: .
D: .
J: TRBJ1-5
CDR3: CASSLGSGGRDQPQHF
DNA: TGTGCCAGCAGCTTAGGTTCCGGGGGGAGGGATCAGCCCCAGCATTTT

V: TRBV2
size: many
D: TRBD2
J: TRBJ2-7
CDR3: CASSEESGSVYEQYF
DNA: TGTGCCAGCAGTGAAGAAAGCGGGAGCGTATACGAGCAGTACTTC

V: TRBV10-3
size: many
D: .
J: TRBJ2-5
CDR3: CAISGLVETQYF
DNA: TGTGCCATCAGTGGACTAGTAGAGACCCAGTACTTC

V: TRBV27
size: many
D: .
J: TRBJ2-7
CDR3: CASSLQGGYYEQYF
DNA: TGTGCCAGCAGTTTACAGGGGGGTTACTACGAGCAGTACTTC

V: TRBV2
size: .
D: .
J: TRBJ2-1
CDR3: CAGSSSALGNNEQFF
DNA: TGTGCCGGCAGCTCTAGCGCTCTCGGCAACAATGAGCAGTTCTTC

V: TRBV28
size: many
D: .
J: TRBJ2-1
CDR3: CASSLSYEQFF
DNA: TGTGCCAGCAGTTTATCATATGAGCAGTTCTTC

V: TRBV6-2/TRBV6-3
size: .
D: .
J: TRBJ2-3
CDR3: CASSTGAADTQYF
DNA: TGTGCCAGCAGCACCGGGGCCGCAGATACGCAGTATTTT

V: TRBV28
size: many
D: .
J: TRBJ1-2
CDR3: CASSFTTRSEGYTF
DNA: TGTGCCAGCAGTTTTACTACAAGGTCTGAAGGCTACACCTTC

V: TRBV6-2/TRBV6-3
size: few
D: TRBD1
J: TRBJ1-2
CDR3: CASSSWDRANYGYTF
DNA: TGTGCCAGCAGTTCCTGGGACAGAGCTAACTATGGCTACACCTTC

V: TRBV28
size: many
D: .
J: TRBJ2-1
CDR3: CASNLGRENEQFF
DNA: TGTGCCAGCAACCTAGGCAGGGAGAATGAGCAGTTCTTC

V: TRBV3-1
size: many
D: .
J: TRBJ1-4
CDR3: CASSGGQGGEKLFF
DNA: TGTGCCAGCAGCGGAGGGCAGGGCGGCGAAAAACTGTTTTTT

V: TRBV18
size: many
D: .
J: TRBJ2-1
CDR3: CASSLARYNEQFF
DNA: TGTGCCAGCTCACTGGCCCGATACAATGAGCAGTTCTTC

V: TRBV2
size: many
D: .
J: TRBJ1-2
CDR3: CASSRQASYGYTF
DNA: TGTGCCAGCAGTCGACAGGCGAGCTATGGCTACACCTTC

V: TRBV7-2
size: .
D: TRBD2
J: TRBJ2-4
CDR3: CASRAGLAANIQYF
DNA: TGTGCCAGCAGGGCAGGACTAGCGGCGAACATTCAGTACTTC

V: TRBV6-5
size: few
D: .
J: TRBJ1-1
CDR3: CASSYTLGGTEAFF
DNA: TGTGCCAGCAGTTACACCCTAGGGGGCACTGAAGCTTTCTTT

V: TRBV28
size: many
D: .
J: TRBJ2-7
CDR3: CASSQHYEQYF
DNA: TGTGCCAGCAGCCAGCACTACGAGCAGTACTTC

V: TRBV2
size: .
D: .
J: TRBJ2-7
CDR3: CASNELEGGSYEQYF
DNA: TGTGCCAGCAATGAACTGGAGGGTGGCTCCTACGAGCAGTACTTC

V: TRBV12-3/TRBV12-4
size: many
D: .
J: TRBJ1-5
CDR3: CASRPKSGGNQPQHF
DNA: TGTGCCAGCAGACCGAAAAGCGGGGGCAATCAGCCCCAGCATTTT

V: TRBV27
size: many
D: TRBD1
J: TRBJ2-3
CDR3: CASRDRITDTQYF
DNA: TGTGCCAGCCGGGACAGGATCACAGATACGCAGTATTTT